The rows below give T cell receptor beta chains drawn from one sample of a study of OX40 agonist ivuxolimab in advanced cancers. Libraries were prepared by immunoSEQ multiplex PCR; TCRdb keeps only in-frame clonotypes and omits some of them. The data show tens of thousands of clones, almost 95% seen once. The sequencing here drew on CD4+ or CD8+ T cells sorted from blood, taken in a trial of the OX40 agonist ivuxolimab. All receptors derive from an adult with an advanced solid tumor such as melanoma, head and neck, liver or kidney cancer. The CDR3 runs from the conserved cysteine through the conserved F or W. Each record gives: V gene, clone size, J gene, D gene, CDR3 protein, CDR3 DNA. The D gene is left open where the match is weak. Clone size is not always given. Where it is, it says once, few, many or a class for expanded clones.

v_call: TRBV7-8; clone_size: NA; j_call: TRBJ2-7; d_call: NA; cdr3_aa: CASSLAGGREQYF; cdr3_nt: TGTGCCAGCAGCTTAGCGGGGGGCCGAGAGCAGTACTTC
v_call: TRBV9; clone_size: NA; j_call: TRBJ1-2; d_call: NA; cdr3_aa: CASSVGADNYGYTF; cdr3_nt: TGTGCCAGCAGCGTAGGAGCAGATAACTATGGCTACACCTTC
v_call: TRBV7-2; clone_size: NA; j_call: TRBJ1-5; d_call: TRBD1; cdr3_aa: CASSPGQGLSNQPQHF; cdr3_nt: TGTGCCAGCAGTCCGGGACAGGGGCTTAGCAATCAGCCCCAGCATTTT
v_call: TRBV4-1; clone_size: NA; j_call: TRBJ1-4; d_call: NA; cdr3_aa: CASSQVGRPGEKLFF; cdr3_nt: TGCGCCAGCAGCCAAGTGGGTCGTCCCGGTGAAAAACTGTTTTTT
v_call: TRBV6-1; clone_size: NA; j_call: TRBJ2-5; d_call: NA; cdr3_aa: CASSESAPKTQYF; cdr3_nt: TGTGCCAGCAGTGAAAGTGCTCCGAAGACCCAGTACTTC
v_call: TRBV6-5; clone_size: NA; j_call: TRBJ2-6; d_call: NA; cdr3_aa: CASSYSFPSGANVLTF; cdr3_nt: TGTGCCAGCAGTTACTCGTTTCCTTCTGGGGCCAACGTCCTGACTTTC
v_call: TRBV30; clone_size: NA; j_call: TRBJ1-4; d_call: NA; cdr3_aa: CAWESGTTIMELFF; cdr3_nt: TGTGCCTGGGAATCCGGGACAACAATAATGGAACTGTTTTTT
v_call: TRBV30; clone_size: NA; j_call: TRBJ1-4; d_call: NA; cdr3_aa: CAWSVRQGKLFF; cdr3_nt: TGTGCCTGGAGTGTACGGCAGGGGAAACTGTTTTTT
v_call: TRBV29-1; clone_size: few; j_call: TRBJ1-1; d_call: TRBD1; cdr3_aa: CSVERTGVSTEAFF; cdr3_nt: TGCAGCGTGGAACGGACAGGGGTTAGTACTGAAGCTTTCTTT
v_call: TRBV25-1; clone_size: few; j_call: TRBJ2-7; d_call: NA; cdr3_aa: CASSPPGLTYEQYF; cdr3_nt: TGTGCCAGCAGTCCCCCAGGATTGACCTACGAGCAGTACTTC
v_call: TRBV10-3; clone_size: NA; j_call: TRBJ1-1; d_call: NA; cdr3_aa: CAINGGRGEAFF; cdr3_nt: TGTGCCATCAATGGGGGAAGGGGTGAAGCTTTCTTT
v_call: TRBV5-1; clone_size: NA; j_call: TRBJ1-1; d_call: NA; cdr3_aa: CASSPTGGMNTEAFF; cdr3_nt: TGCGCCAGCAGCCCCACGGGGGGCATGAACACTGAAGCTTTCTTT
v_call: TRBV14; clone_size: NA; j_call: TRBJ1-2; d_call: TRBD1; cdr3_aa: CASSQDPRDRDVHGYTF; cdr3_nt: TGTGCCAGCAGCCAAGACCCCCGGGACAGGGACGTTCATGGCTACACCTTC
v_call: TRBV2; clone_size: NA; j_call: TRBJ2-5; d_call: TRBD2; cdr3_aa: CASSPRTSQETQYF; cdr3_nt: TGTGCCAGCAGCCCAAGGACTAGCCAAGAGACCCAGTACTTC
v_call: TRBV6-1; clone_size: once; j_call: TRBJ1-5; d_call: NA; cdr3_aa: CASSTLDSNQPQHF; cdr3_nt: TGTGCCAGCAGCACATTAGATAGCAATCAGCCCCAGCATTTT
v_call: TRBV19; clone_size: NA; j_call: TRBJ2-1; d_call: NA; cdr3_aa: CASSIALRMGRRDNEQFF; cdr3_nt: TGTGCCAGTAGTATCGCGTTACGAATGGGGAGGCGTGACAATGAGCAGTTCTTC
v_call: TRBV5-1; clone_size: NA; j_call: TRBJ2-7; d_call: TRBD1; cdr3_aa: CASSSTGGSIEQYF; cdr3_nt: TGCGCCAGCAGCTCAACAGGGGGTAGTATCGAGCAGTACTTC
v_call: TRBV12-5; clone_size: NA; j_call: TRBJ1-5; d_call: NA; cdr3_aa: CASGLRSARSHQPQHF; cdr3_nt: TGTGCTAGTGGTTTGAGGTCGGCCAGGTCCCATCAGCCCCAGCATTTT
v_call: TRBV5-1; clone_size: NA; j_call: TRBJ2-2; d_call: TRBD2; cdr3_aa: CASSSEGGANTGELFF; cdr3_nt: TGCGCCAGCAGCTCCGAGGGAGGGGCCAACACCGGGGAGCTGTTTTTT
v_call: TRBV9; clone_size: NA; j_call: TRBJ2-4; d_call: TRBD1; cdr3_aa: CASSLEGADIQYF; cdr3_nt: TGTGCCAGCAGCCTAGAGGGGGCGGACATTCAGTACTTC
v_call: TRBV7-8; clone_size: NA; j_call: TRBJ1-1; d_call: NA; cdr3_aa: CASSLTGVEAFF; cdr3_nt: TGTGCCAGCAGTCTCACCGGGGTTGAAGCTTTCTTT
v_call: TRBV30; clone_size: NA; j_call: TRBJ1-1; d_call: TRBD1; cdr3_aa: CAWTAGGGGKTEAFF; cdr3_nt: TGTGCCTGGACGGCCGGAGGGGGCGGTAAGACTGAAGCTTTCTTT
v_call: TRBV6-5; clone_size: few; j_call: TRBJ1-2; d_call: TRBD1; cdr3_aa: CASSGDRAKGYTF; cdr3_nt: TGTGCCAGCAGTGGGGACAGGGCGAAGGGCTACACCTTC
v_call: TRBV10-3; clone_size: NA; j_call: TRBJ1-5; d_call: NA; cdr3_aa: CAISETGQQPQHF; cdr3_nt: TGTGCCATCAGTGAGACAGGGCAGCAGCCCCAGCATTTT
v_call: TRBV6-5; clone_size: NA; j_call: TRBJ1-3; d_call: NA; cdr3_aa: CASSRRVQAGNTIYF; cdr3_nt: TGTGCCAGCAGCCGCAGGGTCCAGGCTGGAAACACCATATATTTT
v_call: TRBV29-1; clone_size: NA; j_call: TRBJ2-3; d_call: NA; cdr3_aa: CSVRTGTDTQYF; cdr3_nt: TGCAGCGTCCGGACGGGGACAGATACGCAGTATTTT
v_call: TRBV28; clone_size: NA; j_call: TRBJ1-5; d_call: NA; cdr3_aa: CASSLLSDRGQPQHF; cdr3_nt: TGTGCCAGCAGTTTACTCAGCGACAGAGGGCAGCCCCAGCATTTT
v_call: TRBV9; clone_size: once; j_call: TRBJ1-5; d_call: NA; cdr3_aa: CASSVQGNQPQHF; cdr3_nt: TGTGCCAGCAGCGTCCAAGGAAATCAGCCCCAGCATTTT
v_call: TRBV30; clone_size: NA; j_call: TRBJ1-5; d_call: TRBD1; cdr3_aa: CACSKGGQGPPYSNQPQHF; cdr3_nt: TGTGCCTGCTCCAAGGGGGGACAGGGGCCCCCGTATAGCAATCAGCCCCAGCATTTT
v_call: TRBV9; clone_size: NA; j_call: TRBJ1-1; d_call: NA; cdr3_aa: CASNTEGNTEAFF; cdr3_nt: TGTGCCAGCAACACAGAGGGGAACACTGAAGCTTTCTTT
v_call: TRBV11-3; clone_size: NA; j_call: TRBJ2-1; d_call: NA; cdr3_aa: CASSSRSITGEQFF; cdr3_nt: TGTGCCAGCAGCTCGCGGTCCATCACAGGGGAGCAGTTCTTC
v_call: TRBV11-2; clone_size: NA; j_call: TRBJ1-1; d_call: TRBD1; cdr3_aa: CASSFTGAGEAFF; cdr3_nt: TGTGCCAGCAGCTTCACAGGGGCTGGTGAAGCTTTCTTT
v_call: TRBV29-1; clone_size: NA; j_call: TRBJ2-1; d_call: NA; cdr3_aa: CSVNRYNEQFF; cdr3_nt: TGCAGCGTAAACAGGTACAATGAGCAGTTCTTC
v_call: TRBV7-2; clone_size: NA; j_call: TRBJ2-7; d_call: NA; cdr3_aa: CASSLGRVSSYEQYF; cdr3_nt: TGTGCCAGCAGCTTAGGCAGGGTGAGCTCCTACGAGCAGTACTTC
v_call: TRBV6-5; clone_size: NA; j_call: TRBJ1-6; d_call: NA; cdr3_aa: CASSYDGFNSPLHF; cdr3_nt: TGTGCCAGCAGTTACGACGGATTCAATTCACCCCTCCACTTT
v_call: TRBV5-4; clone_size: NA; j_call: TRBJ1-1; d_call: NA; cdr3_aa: CASSSLDSLLGTEAFF; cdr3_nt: TGTGCCAGCAGCTCACTGGACAGCCTCCTCGGCACTGAAGCTTTCTTT
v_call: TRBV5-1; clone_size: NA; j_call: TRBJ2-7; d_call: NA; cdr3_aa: CASSLGGGYEQYF; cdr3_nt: TGCGCCAGCAGCTTGGGTGGGGGCTACGAGCAGTACTTC
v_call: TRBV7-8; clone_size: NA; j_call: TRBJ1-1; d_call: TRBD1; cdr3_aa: CASSLGTGNTEAFF; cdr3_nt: TGTGCCAGCAGCCTAGGGACAGGGAACACTGAAGCTTTCTTT
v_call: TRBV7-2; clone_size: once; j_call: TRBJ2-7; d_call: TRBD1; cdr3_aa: CASSSIGQGYEQYF; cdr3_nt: TGTGCCAGCAGCTCGATCGGACAGGGTTACGAGCAGTACTTC
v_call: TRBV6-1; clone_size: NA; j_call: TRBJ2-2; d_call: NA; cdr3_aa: CASSRDTGTGELFF; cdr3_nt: TGTGCCAGCAGCAGGGACACTGGGACCGGGGAGCTGTTTTTT
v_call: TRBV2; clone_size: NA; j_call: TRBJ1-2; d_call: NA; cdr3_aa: CASSDGIAYGYTF; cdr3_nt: TGTGCCAGCAGTGACGGCATAGCCTATGGCTACACCTTC
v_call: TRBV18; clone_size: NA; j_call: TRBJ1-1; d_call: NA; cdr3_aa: CASSRDGNTEAFF; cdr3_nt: TGTGCCAGCTCCAGGGACGGTAACACTGAAGCTTTCTTT
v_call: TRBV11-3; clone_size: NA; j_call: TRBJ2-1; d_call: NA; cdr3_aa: CASSRTGANEQFF; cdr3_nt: TGTGCCAGCAGCCGAACGGGGGCTAATGAGCAGTTCTTC
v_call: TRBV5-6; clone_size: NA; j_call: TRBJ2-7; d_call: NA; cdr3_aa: CASSRIPGPYEQYF; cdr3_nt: TGTGCCAGCAGCAGAATCCCGGGACCCTACGAGCAGTACTTC
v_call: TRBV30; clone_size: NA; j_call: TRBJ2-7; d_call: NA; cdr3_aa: CAWSVSGHEQYF; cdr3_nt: TGTGCCTGGAGTGTCTCAGGCCACGAGCAGTACTTC
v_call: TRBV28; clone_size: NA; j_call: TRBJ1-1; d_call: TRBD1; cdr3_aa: CASSAPDRGLNTEAFF; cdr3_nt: TGTGCCAGCAGCGCCCCGGACAGGGGTCTAAACACTGAAGCTTTCTTT
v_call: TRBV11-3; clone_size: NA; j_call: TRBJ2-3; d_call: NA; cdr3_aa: CASSLEQSDTQYF; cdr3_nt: TGTGCCAGCAGCTTAGAACAGTCAGATACGCAGTATTTT
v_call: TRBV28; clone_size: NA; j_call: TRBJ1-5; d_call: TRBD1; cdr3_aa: CASSLPTGGDSNQPQHF; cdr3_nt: TGTGCCAGCAGTTTACCCACAGGGGGGGATAGCAATCAGCCCCAGCATTTT
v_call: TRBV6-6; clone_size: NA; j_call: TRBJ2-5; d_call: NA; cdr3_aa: CASKLEQGGTQYF; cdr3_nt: TGTGCCAGCAAGTTGGAACAGGGTGGGACCCAGTACTTC
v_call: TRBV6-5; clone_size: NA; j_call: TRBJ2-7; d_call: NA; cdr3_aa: CASWDRFYEQYF; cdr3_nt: TGTGCCAGTTGGGACCGCTTTTACGAGCAGTACTTC
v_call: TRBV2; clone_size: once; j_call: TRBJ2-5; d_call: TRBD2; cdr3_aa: CASKRGAGETQYF; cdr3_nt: TGTGCCAGCAAGCGGGGGGCAGGAGAGACCCAGTACTTC
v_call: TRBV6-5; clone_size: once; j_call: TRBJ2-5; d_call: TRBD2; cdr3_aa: CAGGGPGETQYF; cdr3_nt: TGTGCCGGGGGGGGTCCCGGAGAGACCCAGTACTTC
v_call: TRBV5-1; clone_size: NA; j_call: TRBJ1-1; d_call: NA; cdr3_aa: CASSLGHRNTEAFF; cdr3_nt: TGCGCCAGCAGCTTAGGACACCGGAACACTGAAGCTTTCTTT